The 23 T cell receptor beta chains below were found in one sample sequenced in a study of T cell responses to AZD1222 COVID-19 vaccine. TCRdb's table, derived via immunoSEQ multiplex PCR, lists solely in-frame clones and lacks some. This table has 60,000 to 85,000 clones, around 90% appearing once. Sequences were derived from peripheral blood, sampled 28 days after the second dose of the MenACWY control vaccine. These receptors were taken from an adult who received the MenACWY meningococcal vaccine as a control.

The V and J genes are TRBV29-1 and TRBJ2-3; TRBD2 might be the D (6 bases). This CDR3 spans 13 amino acids. CDR1 and CDR2 from the germline V gene are SQVTM and ANQGSEA. Between the trimmed V and J ends, which lost 4 bases and 2 bases, there was a span of 10 bases. The CDR3 spells CSVARGFTDTQYF. The CDR3 DNA reads as TGCAGCGTTGCGCGGGGCTTCACAGATACGCAGTATTTT.

The V call is TRBV7-2, the J call TRBJ2-3, with D uncertain. The CDR3 is 13 amino acids. CDR1 is SGHTA and CDR2 is FQGNSA in the germline V gene. Trimming took off 1 base at V and 2 bases at J, with 4 bases between the two ends. CDR3 nucleotide sequence: TGTGCCAGCAGCTTAGGGCTCACAGATACGCAGTATTTT. It encodes CASSLGLTDTQYF.

This rearrangement joins TRBV13 to TRBJ1-5, with D unclear. Germline V CDR1 and CDR2: PRHDT, FYEKMQ (reference sequence). The CDR3 has 13 amino acids. With 5 bases removed from V and 7 bases from J, the gap between germline ends came to 12 bases. The CDR3 coding sequence is TGTGCCAGCAGCCCTCATGAGGTACAGCCCCAGCATTTT. It yields the protein CASSPHEVQPQHF.

The chain is built from TRBV6-5 and TRBJ2-7; D tentatively reads TRBD1 or TRBD2 (5 bases each). V was clipped by 7 bases and J by 0 bases, with 16 bases between them. Germline V gene sequence: CDR1 MNHEY, CDR2 SVGAGI. This CDR3 comprises 15 residues. CDR3 loop: CASTPGPLSSYEQYF. The CDR3 bases are TGTGCCAGCACCCCGGGGCCGCTAAGCTCCTACGAGCAGTACTTC.

This clone was seen a single time. This chain links TRBV6-5 with TRBJ1-1; TRBD1 is a possible D gene (6 bases). Germline lookup yields CDR1 MNHEY and CDR2 SVGAGI. This CDR3 spans 15 amino acids. V dropped 0 bases and J dropped 2 bases, with 10 bases sitting between them. The CDR3 DNA is TGTGCCAGCAGTTACTCGGGACACCCAAACACTGAAGCTTTCTTT. Protein sequence: CASSYSGHPNTEAFF.

The chain combines TRBV3-1 (or the pseudogene TRBV3-2) with TRBJ2-1; 11 bases fit TRBD2. Germline values: CDR1 LGHDT, CDR2 YNNKEL (reference sequence). The CDR3 contains 14 residues. The V gene end was trimmed by 3 bases and the J gene end by 10 bases; junction bases not matched to a gene: 5. DNA of the CDR3: TGTGCCAGCAGCCACCCTATAGCGGGAGGGGAGCAGTTCTTC. This translates into CASSHPIAGGEQFF.

This chain uses TRBV4-1 with TRBJ2-3; 7 bases line up with TRBD1. CDR1 is MGHRA and CDR2 is YSYEKL in the germline V gene. The length of the CDR3 is 16 residues. Trimming at V came to 6 bases and at J to 0 bases, leaving 9 bases not matched to a gene. CDR3 nucleotide sequence: TGCGCCAGCAGTCCGTTCGGGACAGAAAGCACAGATACGCAGTATTTT. Amino acids: CASSPFGTESTDTQYF.

The chain has TRBV7-9 and TRBJ2-7; D possibly corresponds to TRBD2 (5 bases). Trimming removed 4 bases at V and 2 bases at J, with 12 bases between. The CDR3 has 14 amino acids. Germline V CDR1 and CDR2: SEHNR, FQNEAQ (reference sequence). The CDR3 loop is CASSSGLPPYEQYF. In nucleotides, the CDR3 is TGTGCCAGCAGCTCTGGACTGCCCCCCTACGAGCAGTACTTC.

The J gene is TRBJ1-5, the V gene TRBV19, with a possible D match to TRBD1 (5 bases). Germline V gene sequence: CDR1 LNHDA, CDR2 SQIVND (reference sequence). The ends were cut back, 0 bases at V and 0 bases at J, with 12 bases in the middle. The CDR3 spans 17 residues. This CDR3 is CASSIDQWGYSNQPQHF. CDR3 bases: TGTGCCAGTAGTATAGATCAGTGGGGGTATAGCAATCAGCCCCAGCATTTT. The entire variable domain, with the rest obtained from reference TRBV19 and TRBJ1-5, is as follows: DGGITQSPKYLFRKEGQNVTLSCEQNLNHDAMYWYRQDPGQGLRLIYYSQIVNDFQKGDIAEGYSVSREKKESFPLTVTSAQKNPTAFYLCASSIDQWGYSNQPQHFGDGTRLSIL.

The rearrangement links TRBV10-3 to TRBJ2-3; 7 bases are a match to TRBD1. The germline gives CDR1 ENHRY, CDR2 SYGVKD. With 8 bases clipped from V and 3 bases from J, the junction kept 5 bases outside the gene matches. The CDR3 totals 13 residues. CDR3 in amino acids: CAIGGQRTDTQYF. CDR3 nucleotide sequence: TGTGCCATCGGGGGACAGCGGACAGATACGCAGTATTTT.

The chain employs TRBV7-2 and TRBJ1-2; 7 bases match TRBD1. The CDR3 consists of 16 residues. V lost 0 bases, J lost 7 bases, and 11 bases stayed unmatched. The germline V gene encodes CDR1 SGHTA and CDR2 FQGNSA. CDR3 bases: TGTGCCAGCAGCTTAGCGTCTGGTTCGACAGGGCCTGGCTACACCTTC. Its translation: CASSLASGSTGPGYTF.

Only a few counts were recorded for this clone. The chain uses TRBV5-6 and TRBJ2-7; 9 positions agree with TRBD1. After removal of 3 bases from V and 9 bases from J, the junction contained 7 bases not matched to a gene. CDR3 length: 13 amino acids. Per germline, CDR1 SGHDT and CDR2 YYEEEE. The CDR3 region has the DNA TGTGCCAGCAGCTGGGGACAGGGTGAAAGGCAGTACTTC. It yields the protein CASSWGQGERQYF.

This chain connects TRBV15 to TRBJ2-2; D is perhaps TRBD1 (6 bases). The ends were cut back, 7 bases at V and 4 bases at J, with 16 bases in the middle. Per germline, CDR1 LNHNV and CDR2 YYDKDF (reference sequence). This CDR3 comprises 15 residues. CDR3 nucleotides: TGTGCCACCATGGCATGGGGGCCGGGCACCGGGGAGCTGTTTTTT. This gives the protein CATMAWGPGTGELFF.

The chain employs TRBV7-9 and TRBJ1-3; D uncertain. CDR1 is SEHNR and CDR2 is FQNEAQ in the germline V gene (reference sequence). The CDR3 loop spans 14 amino acids. The V end was cut by 2 bases, the J end by 4 bases, with 9 bases between. The CDR3 spells CASSLRRLGNTIYF. The CDR3 nucleotides read TGTGCCAGCAGCTTACGGCGGCTCGGAAACACCATATATTTT.

The V and J genes are TRBV5-4 and TRBJ2-7, with a weak D call TRBD1 (5 bases). Germline V gene lookup returns CDR1 SGHNT and CDR2 YYREEE (reference sequence). This CDR3 contains 13 residues. Trimming pared 5 bases from V and 2 bases from J, leaving 11 bases between. The CDR3 protein is CASRLDSTYEQYF. CDR3 nucleotides: TGTGCCAGCAGACTCGACAGTACCTACGAGCAGTACTTC. The full variable domain, in which reference TRBV5-4 and TRBJ2-7 provide the parts outside the CDR3, is ETGVTQSPTHLIKTRGQQVTLRCSSQSGHNTVSWYQQALGQGPQFIFQYYREEENGRGNFPPRFSGLQFPNYSSELNVNALELDDSALYLCASRLDSTYEQYFGPGTRLTVT.

In its sample, this clone was seen a few times. The rearrangement links TRBV2 to TRBJ1-2; TRBD1 might be the D (6 bases). V was shortened by 3 bases and J by 7 bases, with 18 bases between the two germline ends. This CDR3 comprises 15 residues. Germline CDR1 and CDR2: SNHLY and FYNNEI. The CDR3 sequence is CASSENIRGGGGYTF. The CDR3, as DNA: TGTGCCAGCAGTGAGAATATCAGGGGAGGAGGTGGCTACACCTTC.

The chain links TRBV10-2 to TRBJ2-1, with 9 bases lining up with TRBD2. The germline gives CDR1 WSHSY, CDR2 SAAADI. V shed 0 bases, J shed 10 bases, and the junction held 16 bases outside the gene matches. This CDR3 is built from 18 residues. The chain's CDR3 is CASSESTLVAGARVEQFF. Here the CDR3 DNA reads TGCGCCAGCAGTGAGTCAACTTTGGTAGCGGGGGCCAGGGTAGAGCAGTTCTTC.

The V call is TRBV7-2, the J call TRBJ1-3; D call uncertain. The ends were cut back, 8 bases at V and 0 bases at J, with 14 bases in the middle. The CDR3 is made up of 15 amino acids. Per germline, CDR1 SGHTA and CDR2 FQGNSA. The DNA of the CDR3 is TGTGCCAGCTCCGTTCGGGGTGACTCTGGAAACACCATATATTTT. It codes for CASSVRGDSGNTIYF.

The chain couples TRBV2 to TRBJ1-2, with D uncertain. V lost 5 bases, J lost 4 bases, and 11 bases lay in between. The CDR3 loop spans 13 amino acids. The germline V gene has CDR1 SNHLY and CDR2 FYNNEI. The DNA for the CDR3 is TGTGCCAGCAGTCCTTCGAGATCCTATGGCTACACCTTC. Its protein is CASSPSRSYGYTF.

V is TRBV28 and J is TRBJ1-2, with D unresolved. V was shortened by 2 bases and J by 6 bases, with 10 bases between the two germline ends. Germline lookup yields CDR1 MDHEN and CDR2 SYDVKM. The CDR3 length is 13 residues. CDR3 protein: CASSLLGWDGYTF. The CDR3 nucleotides read TGTGCCAGCAGTTTACTGGGGTGGGATGGCTACACCTTC.

Concerning this clone: A read error may produce the germline difference seen at one junction end. The chain couples TRBV5-1 to TRBJ2-7; D call uncertain. This CDR3 comprises 13 residues. Per the germline V gene, CDR1 is SGHRS and CDR2 is YFSETQ. CDR3 loop: CASSPGPSNEQYF. CDR3 DNA: TGCGCCAGCAGCCCCGGCCCCTCCAACGAGCAGTACTTC. The entire variable domain, with the rest obtained from reference TRBV5-1 and TRBJ2-7, is as follows: KAGVTQTPRYLIKTRGQQVTLSCSPISGHRSVSWYQQTPGQGLQFLFEYFSETQRNKGNFPGRFSGRQFSNSRSEMNVSTLELGDSALYLCASSPGPSNEQYFGPGTRLTVT.

The CDR3 nucleotides read TGTGCCAGCAGCTTTCGGGGGCTTAGTGGAAATGAGCAGTTCTTC. Protein product: CASSFRGLSGNEQFF. The chain combines TRBV11-2 with TRBJ2-1; the D call may be TRBD1 or TRBD2 (6 bases each). V dropped 3 bases and J dropped 7 bases, with 16 bases sitting between them. CDR3 length: 15 amino acids. Germline CDR1 reads SGHAT; CDR2 reads FQNNGV.

CDR3 sequence (DNA): TGCGCCAGCAGCTTTGGGCCAAATGAAAAACTGTTTTTT. Its protein is CASSFGPNEKLFF. The J gene is TRBJ1-4, the V gene TRBV5-1, with D hard to call. This CDR3 is 13 amino acids long. V shed 2 bases and J shed 5 bases, with 7 bases lying between them. From germline, CDR1 is SGHRS and CDR2 YFSETQ.